This is a list of T cell receptor beta chains from one sample in a study of OX40 agonist ivuxolimab in advanced cancers. Using immunoSEQ multiplex PCR, the repertoire was profiled, and TCRdb retains in-frame clones only, with some absent. The sample holds about 46,000 clones, roughly four fifths seen once. The material sequenced was CD4+ or CD8+ T cells sorted from blood, taken in a trial of the OX40 agonist ivuxolimab. The receptors were sampled from an adult with an advanced solid tumor such as melanoma, head and neck, liver or kidney cancer. Both conserved end residues are part of each CDR3. The D gene is left open where the match is weak. Expanded clones are given a class, and other clones once, few, many or no size at all.

j_gene: TRBJ1-1
d_gene: -
abundance: -
v_gene: TRBV5-1
CDR3aa: CASSLGVEAFF
CDR3nt: TGCGCCAGCAGCCTCGGGGTTGAAGCTTTCTTT

j_gene: TRBJ1-1
d_gene: -
abundance: -
v_gene: TRBV15
CDR3aa: CATNRDSARTEAFF
CDR3nt: TGTGCCACCAACAGAGATTCGGCTCGCACTGAAGCTTTCTTT

j_gene: TRBJ2-7
d_gene: TRBD2
abundance: -
v_gene: TRBV30
CDR3aa: CAWSPSGDYEQYF
CDR3nt: TGTGCCTGGAGCCCTAGCGGAGACTACGAGCAGTACTTC

j_gene: TRBJ2-3
d_gene: TRBD2
abundance: few
v_gene: TRBV19
CDR3aa: CASSTLTSGAPGAQYF
CDR3nt: TGTGCCAGTAGTACACTGACTAGCGGGGCCCCCGGCGCGCAGTATTTT

j_gene: TRBJ1-4
d_gene: -
abundance: -
v_gene: TRBV19
CDR3aa: CASSSGRANEKLFF
CDR3nt: TGTGCCAGTAGTTCGGGAAGGGCTAATGAAAAACTGTTTTTT

j_gene: TRBJ2-5
d_gene: TRBD1
abundance: -
v_gene: TRBV29-1
CDR3aa: CSVVRQGETQYF
CDR3nt: TGCAGCGTTGTCCGACAGGGAGAGACCCAGTACTTC

j_gene: TRBJ1-4
d_gene: -
abundance: -
v_gene: TRBV5-4
CDR3aa: CASSGSTGLLFF
CDR3nt: TGTGCCAGCAGCGGGTCGACAGGATTACTGTTTTTT

j_gene: TRBJ1-1
d_gene: -
abundance: few
v_gene: TRBV19
CDR3aa: CASSIRRGGEAFF
CDR3nt: TGTGCCAGTAGTATTCGACGGGGTGGGGAAGCTTTCTTT

j_gene: TRBJ1-1
d_gene: -
abundance: -
v_gene: TRBV6-4
CDR3aa: CATQQGTEAFF
CDR3nt: TGTGCCACTCAACAGGGCACTGAAGCTTTCTTT

j_gene: TRBJ2-5
d_gene: -
abundance: -
v_gene: TRBV27
CDR3aa: CASSFRQGGETQYF
CDR3nt: TGTGCCAGCAGTTTCCGACAGGGAGGGGAGACCCAGTACTTC

j_gene: TRBJ2-5
d_gene: -
abundance: -
v_gene: TRBV29-1
CDR3aa: CSVDISGSQETQYF
CDR3nt: TGCAGCGTAGACATTAGCGGTAGCCAAGAGACCCAGTACTTC

j_gene: TRBJ2-3
d_gene: TRBD2
abundance: -
v_gene: TRBV4-2
CDR3aa: CASSPLKAGGPFFLSTDTQYF
CDR3nt: TGTGCCAGCAGCCCCCTCAAGGCGGGAGGGCCTTTTTTCCTCAGCACAGATACGCAGTATTTT

j_gene: TRBJ1-4
d_gene: -
abundance: -
v_gene: TRBV6-5
CDR3aa: CASSVGRTNEKLFF
CDR3nt: TGTGCCAGCAGTGTGGGACGGACTAATGAAAAACTGTTTTTT

j_gene: TRBJ2-7
d_gene: -
abundance: -
v_gene: TRBV7-2
CDR3aa: CASSPGGTYEQYF
CDR3nt: TGTGCCAGCAGCCCGGGCGGCACTTACGAGCAGTACTTC

j_gene: TRBJ2-7
d_gene: TRBD2
abundance: once
v_gene: TRBV6-1
CDR3aa: CASSEVLAGYEQYF
CDR3nt: TGTGCCAGCAGTGAAGTACTAGCGGGCTACGAGCAGTACTTC

j_gene: TRBJ1-4
d_gene: -
abundance: once
v_gene: TRBV23-1
CDR3aa: CASIRATRKLFF
CDR3nt: TGCGCCAGCATTAGGGCTACTAGAAAACTGTTTTTT

j_gene: TRBJ1-5
d_gene: -
abundance: -
v_gene: TRBV21-1
CDR3aa: CASSTRTGLPSNQPQHF
CDR3nt: TGTGCCAGCAGCACTAGAACTGGACTGCCTAGCAATCAGCCCCAGCATTTT

j_gene: TRBJ1-1
d_gene: -
abundance: few
v_gene: TRBV5-1
CDR3aa: CASNSLGGTEAFF
CDR3nt: TGCGCCAGCAACAGTCTAGGGGGGACTGAAGCTTTCTTT

j_gene: TRBJ2-7
d_gene: -
abundance: -
v_gene: TRBV2
CDR3aa: CASSELGSNYEQYF
CDR3nt: TGTGCCAGCAGTGAACTTGGCAGTAACTACGAGCAGTACTTC

j_gene: TRBJ2-7
d_gene: TRBD2
abundance: -
v_gene: TRBV5-4
CDR3aa: CASRQGLALTYEQYF
CDR3nt: TGTGCCAGCAGACAGGGACTAGCGCTAACCTACGAGCAGTACTTC

j_gene: TRBJ2-1
d_gene: TRBD1
abundance: -
v_gene: TRBV5-1
CDR3aa: CASSLWQGAGNEQFF
CDR3nt: TGCGCCAGCAGCTTGTGGCAGGGGGCGGGGAATGAGCAGTTCTTC

j_gene: TRBJ1-2
d_gene: TRBD1
abundance: medium-sized
v_gene: TRBV15
CDR3aa: CATSREGQGLSGYTF
CDR3nt: TGTGCCACCAGCAGAGAGGGACAGGGCCTAAGTGGCTACACCTTC

j_gene: TRBJ1-2
d_gene: -
abundance: -
v_gene: TRBV12-5
CDR3aa: CASGLALTENYGYTF
CDR3nt: TGTGCTAGTGGTTTGGCTTTGACGGAAAACTATGGCTACACCTTC

j_gene: TRBJ1-1
d_gene: -
abundance: -
v_gene: TRBV6-1
CDR3aa: CASSESAGRVMNTEAFF
CDR3nt: TGTGCCAGCAGTGAATCGGCAGGGAGGGTCATGAACACTGAAGCTTTCTTT

j_gene: TRBJ2-7
d_gene: TRBD2
abundance: -
v_gene: TRBV5-5
CDR3aa: CASRTGASGSYEQYF
CDR3nt: TGTGCCAGCAGGACGGGGGCTAGCGGGAGCTACGAGCAGTACTTC

j_gene: TRBJ1-1
d_gene: -
abundance: -
v_gene: TRBV7-2
CDR3aa: CASSRGVTGRNTEAFF
CDR3nt: TGTGCCAGCAGTCGGGGGGTCACGGGGAGGAATACTGAAGCTTTCTTT

j_gene: TRBJ2-1
d_gene: -
abundance: -
v_gene: TRBV5-6
CDR3aa: CASSAYIQGTSYNEQFF
CDR3nt: TGTGCCAGCAGCGCCTATATACAGGGTACTTCCTACAATGAGCAGTTCTTC

j_gene: TRBJ2-1
d_gene: -
abundance: -
v_gene: TRBV19
CDR3aa: CASSRGGGEERFF
CDR3nt: TGTGCCAGTAGCAGGGGGGGAGGAGAAGAGCGGTTCTTC

j_gene: TRBJ1-2
d_gene: TRBD1
abundance: few
v_gene: TRBV28
CDR3aa: CASSSGGGADYGYTF
CDR3nt: TGTGCCAGCAGCTCAGGGGGGGGCGCCGACTATGGCTACACCTTC

j_gene: TRBJ1-4
d_gene: TRBD1
abundance: -
v_gene: TRBV27
CDR3aa: CASRGTVGNEKLFF
CDR3nt: TGTGCCAGCAGAGGGACAGTGGGTAATGAAAAACTGTTTTTT

j_gene: TRBJ2-2
d_gene: -
abundance: -
v_gene: TRBV5-4
CDR3aa: CASRRGRNTGELFF
CDR3nt: TGTGCCAGCAGACGAGGACGAAACACCGGGGAGCTGTTTTTT

j_gene: TRBJ1-1
d_gene: -
abundance: -
v_gene: TRBV7-6
CDR3aa: CASSSNLWGANTEAFF
CDR3nt: TGTGCCAGCAGCTCCAACCTCTGGGGGGCGAACACTGAAGCTTTCTTT

j_gene: TRBJ1-5
d_gene: -
abundance: once
v_gene: TRBV15
CDR3aa: CATSGDLGWGQPQHF
CDR3nt: TGTGCCACCAGCGGGGACCTCGGTTGGGGTCAGCCCCAGCATTTT

j_gene: TRBJ1-2
d_gene: -
abundance: -
v_gene: TRBV10-3
CDR3aa: CAISVQGINYGYTF
CDR3nt: TGTGCCATCAGTGTTCAGGGGATTAACTATGGCTACACCTTC

j_gene: TRBJ1-3
d_gene: -
abundance: -
v_gene: TRBV5-6
CDR3aa: CASSLWGHHLNTIYF
CDR3nt: TGTGCCAGCAGCTTGTGGGGCCACCATTTGAACACCATATATTTT

j_gene: TRBJ2-7
d_gene: -
abundance: -
v_gene: TRBV4-1
CDR3aa: CASSQVLSGMPYEQYF
CDR3nt: TGCGCCAGCAGCCAAGTTTTGAGCGGTATGCCCTACGAGCAGTACTTC

j_gene: TRBJ2-5
d_gene: -
abundance: once
v_gene: TRBV19
CDR3aa: CASSPPGSQETQYF
CDR3nt: TGTGCCAGTAGTCCCCCCGGGAGCCAAGAGACCCAGTACTTC

j_gene: TRBJ1-6
d_gene: -
abundance: -
v_gene: TRBV5-1
CDR3aa: CASSSGVDSSPLHF
CDR3nt: TGCGCCAGCAGCTCAGGGGTAGATAGTTCACCCCTCCACTTT

j_gene: TRBJ1-3
d_gene: -
abundance: -
v_gene: TRBV11-3
CDR3aa: CAKTGECGNTIYF
CDR3nt: TGTGCCAAAACAGGAGAATGCGGAAACACCATATATTTT

j_gene: TRBJ2-7
d_gene: -
abundance: -
v_gene: TRBV7-8
CDR3aa: CASSPRRVVWEQYF
CDR3nt: TGTGCCAGCAGCCCCCGTCGGGTGGTGTGGGAGCAGTACTTC

j_gene: TRBJ1-5
d_gene: -
abundance: -
v_gene: TRBV2
CDR3aa: CASTDLSLSPDQEPQHF
CDR3nt: TGTGCCAGCACCGACCTCTCTCTCAGCCCGGATCAGGAGCCCCAGCATTTT

j_gene: TRBJ2-7
d_gene: -
abundance: -
v_gene: TRBV5-1
CDR3aa: CASSFLESANYEQYF
CDR3nt: TGCGCCAGCAGCTTTCTTGAGTCCGCGAACTACGAGCAGTACTTC

j_gene: TRBJ1-2
d_gene: -
abundance: -
v_gene: TRBV2
CDR3aa: CASSAGERYGYTF
CDR3nt: TGTGCCAGCAGTGCCGGGGAACGCTATGGCTACACCTTC

j_gene: TRBJ2-1
d_gene: TRBD2
abundance: -
v_gene: TRBV4-2
CDR3aa: CASSQGPWGRESSYNEQFF
CDR3nt: TGTGCCAGCAGCCAAGGGCCCTGGGGGAGGGAAAGCTCCTACAATGAGCAGTTCTTC

j_gene: TRBJ2-1
d_gene: TRBD1
abundance: -
v_gene: TRBV5-1
CDR3aa: CASSYRGLASSYNEQFF
CDR3nt: TGCGCCAGCAGCTACAGGGGGCTAGCGAGCTCCTACAATGAGCAGTTCTTC

j_gene: TRBJ2-3
d_gene: TRBD1
abundance: -
v_gene: TRBV7-8
CDR3aa: CASSPYPPGQGITDTQYF
CDR3nt: TGTGCCAGCAGCCCCTACCCCCCGGGACAGGGGATCACAGATACGCAGTATTTT

j_gene: TRBJ2-7
d_gene: -
abundance: -
v_gene: TRBV6-1
CDR3aa: CASSDLGMGHYEQYF
CDR3nt: TGTGCCAGCAGTGATCTGGGGATGGGCCACTACGAGCAGTACTTC

j_gene: TRBJ1-4
d_gene: TRBD1
abundance: medium-sized
v_gene: TRBV5-1
CDR3aa: CASSLGKDRGRLDEKLFF
CDR3nt: TGCGCCAGCAGCTTGGGGAAGGACAGGGGGCGTCTGGATGAAAAACTGTTTTTT

j_gene: TRBJ2-2
d_gene: -
abundance: few
v_gene: TRBV4-1
CDR3aa: CASSQANFGTYTGELFF
CDR3nt: TGCGCCAGCAGCCAAGCAAACTTCGGGACATACACCGGGGAGCTGTTTTTT

j_gene: TRBJ1-2
d_gene: -
abundance: -
v_gene: TRBV6-1
CDR3aa: CASKKGLNYGYTF
CDR3nt: TGTGCCAGCAAGAAGGGACTTAACTATGGCTACACCTTC

j_gene: TRBJ1-3
d_gene: TRBD1
abundance: -
v_gene: TRBV4-1
CDR3aa: CASSQAHSTGGNTIYF
CDR3nt: TGCGCCAGCAGCCAAGCCCACTCGACAGGGGGAAACACCATATATTTT

j_gene: TRBJ2-5
d_gene: -
abundance: -
v_gene: TRBV19
CDR3aa: CASSFGTRQETQYF
CDR3nt: TGTGCCAGTAGCTTCGGGACTCGACAAGAGACCCAGTACTTC

j_gene: TRBJ2-1
d_gene: TRBD2
abundance: -
v_gene: TRBV6-5
CDR3aa: CASGRGSYNERFF
CDR3nt: TGTGCCAGCGGGAGGGGCTCCTACAATGAGCGGTTCTTC

j_gene: TRBJ1-1
d_gene: -
abundance: -
v_gene: TRBV7-9
CDR3aa: CASSLSGAEAFF
CDR3nt: TGTGCCAGCAGCTTAAGTGGCGCTGAAGCTTTCTTT